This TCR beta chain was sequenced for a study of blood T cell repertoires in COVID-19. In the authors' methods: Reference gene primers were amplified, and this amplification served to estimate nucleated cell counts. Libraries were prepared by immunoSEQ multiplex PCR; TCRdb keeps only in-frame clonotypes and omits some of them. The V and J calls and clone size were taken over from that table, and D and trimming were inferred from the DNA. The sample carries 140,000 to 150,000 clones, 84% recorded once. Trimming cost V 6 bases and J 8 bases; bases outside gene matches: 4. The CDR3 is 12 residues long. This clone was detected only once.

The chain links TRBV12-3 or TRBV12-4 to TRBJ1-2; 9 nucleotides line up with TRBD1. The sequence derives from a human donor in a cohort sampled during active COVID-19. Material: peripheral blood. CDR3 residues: CASSPGQGGYTF. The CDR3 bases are TGTGCCAGCAGCCCAGGACAGGGGGGCTACACCTTC.